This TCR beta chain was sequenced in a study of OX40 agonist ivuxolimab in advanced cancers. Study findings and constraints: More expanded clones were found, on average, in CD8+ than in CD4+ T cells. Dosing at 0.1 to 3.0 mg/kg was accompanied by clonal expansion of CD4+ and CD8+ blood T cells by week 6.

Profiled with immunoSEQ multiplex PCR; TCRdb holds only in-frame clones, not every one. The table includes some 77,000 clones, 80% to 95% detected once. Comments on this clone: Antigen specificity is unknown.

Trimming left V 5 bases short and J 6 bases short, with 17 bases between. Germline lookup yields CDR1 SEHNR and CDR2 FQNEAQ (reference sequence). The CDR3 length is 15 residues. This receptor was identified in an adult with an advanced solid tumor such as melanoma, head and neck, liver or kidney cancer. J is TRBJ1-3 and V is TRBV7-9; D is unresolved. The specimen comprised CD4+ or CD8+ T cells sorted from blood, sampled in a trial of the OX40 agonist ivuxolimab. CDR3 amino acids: CASSRGEGLENTIYF. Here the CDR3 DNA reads TGTGCCAGCAGCAGAGGCGAGGGTCTGGAAAACACCATATATTTT.